The T cell receptor beta chain described here comes from a study of T cell repertoires in cytomegalovirus infection. Whole-study context: CMV epitopes used comprised recently identified HLA-C-restricted ones and well-studied HLA-B-restricted ones. It was the public TCR beta signatures that indicated both CMV infection and matching HLA type. Study conclusions and caveats: Dominating the ex vivo response were HLA-C-restricted CMV-specific TCR beta clonotypes. CMV carriers having the relevant HLA were flagged by cumulative public TCR beta family frequency.

MiXCR was run by TCRdb on the reads, yielding one entry per CDR3 protein. The sample includes more than 20,000 distinct CDR3 sequences, approximately 24% of them seen just once. At least ten counts were recorded for this clonotype. The antigen is undetermined. Trimming at V came to 7 bases and at J to 4 bases, leaving 8 bases not matched to a gene. CDR1 is MNHEY, CDR2 SMNVEV, per germline (reference sequence). CDR3 length equals 15 residues. This TCR derives from a human donor in good health (CMV status not recorded). Some clones in this sample may be carry-over from other donors' samples. The rearrangement uses TRBV27 and TRBJ2-7, with 12 bases lining up with TRBD1. Sequences were derived from CD8+ T cells from cultured PBMCs, sampled from culture after CMV antigen stimulation. CDR3 loop: CASTSGTGGSYEQYF. In DNA, the CDR3 is TGTGCCAGCACCTCCGGGACAGGGGGCTCATACGAGCAGTACTTC.